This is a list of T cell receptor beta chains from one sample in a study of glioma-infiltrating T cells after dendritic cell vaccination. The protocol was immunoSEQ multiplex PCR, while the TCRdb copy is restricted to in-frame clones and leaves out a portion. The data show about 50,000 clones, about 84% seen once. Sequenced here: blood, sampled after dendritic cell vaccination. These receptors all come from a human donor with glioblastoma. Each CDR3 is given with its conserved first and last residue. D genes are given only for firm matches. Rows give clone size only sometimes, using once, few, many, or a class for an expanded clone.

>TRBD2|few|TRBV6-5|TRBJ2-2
CASSQGLVQVGELFF
TGTGCCAGCAGTCAAGGACTAGTCCAGGTCGGGGAGCTGTTTTTT
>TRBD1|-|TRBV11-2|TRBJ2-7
CASSLAATGDAYEQYF
TGTGCCAGCAGCTTAGCAGCGACAGGGGATGCCTACGAGCAGTACTTC
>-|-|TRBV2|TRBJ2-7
CASSDGGPLYF
TGTGCCAGCAGTGACGGGGGGCCCCTTTACTTC
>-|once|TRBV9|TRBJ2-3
CASSVEGATDTQYF
TGTGCCAGCAGCGTAGAAGGGGCCACAGATACGCAGTATTTT
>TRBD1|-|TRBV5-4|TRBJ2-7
CASSPGTGNYEQYF
TGTGCCAGCAGCCCAGGGACAGGGAACTACGAGCAGTACTTC
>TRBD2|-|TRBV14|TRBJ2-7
CASSHSGLAGYYEQYF
TGTGCCAGCAGCCATTCCGGACTAGCGGGTTACTACGAGCAGTACTTC
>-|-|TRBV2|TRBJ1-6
CASMPSYNSPLHF
TGTGCCAGCATGCCCAGCTATAATTCACCCCTCCACTTT
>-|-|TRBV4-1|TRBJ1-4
CASSPGRGRENEKLFF
TGCGCCAGCAGCCCGGGGCGGGGACGCGAAAATGAAAAACTGTTTTTT
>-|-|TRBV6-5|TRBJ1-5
CASSEQGSNQPQHF
TGTGCCAGCAGTGAGCAGGGTAGCAATCAGCCCCAGCATTTT
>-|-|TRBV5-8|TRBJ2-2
CASSKPDYGGTGELFF
TGTGCCAGCAGCAAACCCGACTACGGCGGCACCGGGGAGCTGTTTTTT
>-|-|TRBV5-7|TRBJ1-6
CASSLRGSHSPLHF
TGTGCCAGCAGCTTGAGGGGTAGCCATTCACCCCTCCACTTT
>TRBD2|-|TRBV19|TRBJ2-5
CASSARLAGGLETQYF
TGTGCCAGTAGTGCCCGCCTAGCGGGGGGATTGGAGACCCAGTACTTC
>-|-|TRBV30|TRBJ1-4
CAWSGGREPSEKLFF
TGTGCCTGGAGTGGTGGGCGAGAACCGAGTGAAAAACTGTTTTTT
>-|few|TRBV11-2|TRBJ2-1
CASSRGMVRDEQFF
TGTGCCAGCAGCCGCGGCATGGTGCGAGATGAGCAGTTCTTC
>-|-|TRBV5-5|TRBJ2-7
CASSLVPDSFYEQYF
TGTGCCAGCAGCTTGGTCCCGGACAGCTTCTACGAGCAGTACTTC
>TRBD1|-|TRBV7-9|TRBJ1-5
CASSLGQGNQPQHF
TGTGCCAGCAGCTTAGGACAGGGTAATCAGCCCCAGCATTTT
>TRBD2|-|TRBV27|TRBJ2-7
CASKGLGYEQYF
TGTGCCAGCAAGGGACTAGGGTACGAGCAGTACTTC
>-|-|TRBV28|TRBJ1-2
CASTSDSPYGYTF
TGTGCCAGCACCAGTGATTCGCCCTATGGCTACACCTTC
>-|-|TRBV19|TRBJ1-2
CASSIVAGRNYGYTF
TGTGCCAGTAGTATAGTTGCAGGGAGGAACTATGGCTACACCTTC
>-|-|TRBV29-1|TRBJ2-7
CSVSSGLYEQYF
TGCAGCGTTTCGTCGGGGTTATACGAGCAGTACTTC
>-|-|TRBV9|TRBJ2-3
CASRSGLSDTQYF
TGTGCCAGCAGATCGGGACTTTCTGATACGCAGTATTTT
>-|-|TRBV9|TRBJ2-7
CASSASPGETYEQYF
TGTGCCAGCAGCGCGTCGCCGGGGGAGACCTACGAGCAGTACTTC
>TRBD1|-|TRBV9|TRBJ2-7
CASSAARDRGGTYEQYF
TGTGCCAGCAGCGCCGCCCGGGACAGGGGAGGAACCTACGAGCAGTACTTC
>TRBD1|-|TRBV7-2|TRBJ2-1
CASSPTGEPYNEQFF
TGTGCCAGCAGCCCAACAGGGGAGCCCTACAATGAGCAGTTCTTC
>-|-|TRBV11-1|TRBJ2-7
CASRPSSPGGEQYF
TGTGCCAGCAGACCCAGTTCCCCCGGCGGCGAGCAGTACTTC
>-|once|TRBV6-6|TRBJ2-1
CASSYGGARTEQFF
TGTGCCAGCAGTTACGGTGGGGCTCGGACTGAGCAGTTCTTC
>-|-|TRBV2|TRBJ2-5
CASTFASGIETQYF
TGTGCCAGCACCTTCGCCTCAGGGATAGAGACCCAGTACTTC